A selection of T cell receptor beta chains follows, all from one sample in a study of CD8 T cells in Susac syndrome. TCRdb analysed the immunoSEQ multiplex PCR reads with MiXCR anew, one entry per CDR3 protein. The sample contains about 84,000 distinct CDR3 sequences, just under 95% of which appear only once. The sample taken for sequencing was CD8+ T cells from PBMCs. The receptor set was obtained from a human donor in good health. Each CDR3 is given with its conserved first and last residue. Each record gives: clone size, CDR3 length, V gene, J gene, D gene, CDR3 DNA, CDR3 protein. D genes are given only for firm matches. Clone sizes are given selectively: once, few, many, or a class where the clone is expanded.

-,14,TRBV13,TRBJ2-7,-,TGTGCCAGCAGCTCCACCGCGGAGAGGGCGGAGCAGTACTTC,CASSSTAERAEQYF
-,11,TRBV6-2/TRBV6-3,TRBJ1-2,-,TGTGCCAGCAAAGACAGCTATGGCTACACCTTC,CASKDSYGYTF
-,15,TRBV19,TRBJ2-1,-,TGTGCCAGTAGTATCTCGGCTAGATTCCACAATGAGCAGTTCTTC,CASSISARFHNEQFF
-,15,TRBV12-3/TRBV12-4,TRBJ1-6,-,TGTGCCAGCAGTTCCCCCGACTCCTATAATTCACCCCTCCACTTT,CASSSPDSYNSPLHF
-,15,TRBV7-8,TRBJ1-5,TRBD1,TGTGCCAGCAGCTCAGGACAGGGGGCGGGTCAGCCCCAGCATTTT,CASSSGQGAGQPQHF
-,15,TRBV5-4,TRBJ2-3,-,TGTGCCAGCAGCTTGCAAGGGGCAGGCACAGATACGCAGTATTTT,CASSLQGAGTDTQYF
-,14,TRBV7-9,TRBJ2-3,-,TGTGCCAGCAGCTTAGAATTCAGCACAGATACGCAGTATTTT,CASSLEFSTDTQYF
once,14,TRBV2,TRBJ2-7,TRBD2,TGTGCCAGCAGTGCCCTGGGGGGGACCTACGAGCAGTACTTC,CASSALGGTYEQYF
-,15,TRBV23-1,TRBJ2-3,-,TGCGCCAGCAGTCAATCGGGCAGGGGAACAGATACGCAGTATTTT,CASSQSGRGTDTQYF
-,18,TRBV23-1,TRBJ2-5,TRBD2,TGCGCCAGCAGTCACACTGACGGACTAGCGGGGGGAGAAGAGACCCAGTACTTC,CASSHTDGLAGGEETQYF
-,14,TRBV20-1,TRBJ2-5,TRBD1,TGCAGTGCTAGGGAAGGGGGCTCCCAAGAGACCCAGTACTTC,CSAREGGSQETQYF
-,15,TRBV3-1,TRBJ2-1,-,TGTGCCAGCAGCCAAGTTACAGGGCTAAAACATGAGCAGTTCTTC,CASSQVTGLKHEQFF
once,14,TRBV13,TRBJ2-2,-,TGTGCCAGCAGTGGACAAGCGAACACCGGGGAGCTGTTTTTT,CASSGQANTGELFF
-,16,TRBV12-3/TRBV12-4,TRBJ2-2,TRBD2,TGTGCCAGCAGTGATCTAGCGGGGGGGCCGGCCGGGGAGCTGTTTTTT,CASSDLAGGPAGELFF
-,15,TRBV7-6,TRBJ1-4,-,TGTGCCAGCCGCAGCGAACATGCAACTAATGAAAAACTGTTTTTT,CASRSEHATNEKLFF
-,14,TRBV19,TRBJ1-1,-,TGTGCCAGTCCCACGGGAACGGGGAACACTGAAGCTTTCTTT,CASPTGTGNTEAFF
-,15,TRBV13,TRBJ2-1,TRBD2,TGTGCCAGCAGCTTACAGCGGCGGGGGGGCGATGAGCAGTTCTTC,CASSLQRRGGDEQFF
-,13,TRBV7-9,TRBJ2-7,-,TGTGCCAGCAGCTTACCAGGGACCCACGAGCAATACTTC,CASSLPGTHEQYF
-,19,TRBV3-1,TRBJ2-1,TRBD2,TGTGCCAGCAGCCAAGATTGGCTAGCGGGGGGTTTCTCCTACAATGAGCAGTTCTTC,CASSQDWLAGGFSYNEQFF
-,18,TRBV7-2,TRBJ2-5,-,TGTGCCAGCAGCATAGGGACGAGTAGGGCCTCGTACCAAGAGACCCAGTACTTC,CASSIGTSRASYQETQYF
once,16,TRBV3-1,TRBJ1-4,TRBD1,TGTGCCAGCAGCGCCCGGACAGGGGACGAAACTGAAAAACTGTTTTTT,CASSARTGDETEKLFF
-,17,TRBV20-1,TRBJ2-1,-,TGCAGTGCTAGGGATCAACATTTCCCGGGACATATGGATGAGCAGTTCTTC,CSARDQHFPGHMDEQFF
-,14,TRBV3-1,TRBJ2-7,-,TGTGCCAGCAGCCATGGAAGAGGCTCCTACGAGCAGTACTTC,CASSHGRGSYEQYF
few,16,TRBV5-5,TRBJ1-5,-,TGTGCCAGCAGCTTGGTGGGGGGCGCGAACAATCAGCCCCAGCATTTT,CASSLVGGANNQPQHF
-,10,TRBV29-1,TRBJ2-2,-,TGCAGCGTTAACACCGGGGAGCTGTTTTTT,CSVNTGELFF
-,15,TRBV5-1,TRBJ1-2,-,TGCGCCAGCAGCTTGGGTGTGGGGGAGAACTATGGCTACACCTTC,CASSLGVGENYGYTF
-,13,TRBV18,TRBJ2-7,TRBD1,TGTGCCAGTCGACAGGGCGACGGGTACGAGCAGTACTTC,CASRQGDGYEQYF
-,15,TRBV9,TRBJ2-7,TRBD2,TGTGCCAGCAGCGTAGATAGCAGCGGGAGCTACGAGCAGTACTTC,CASSVDSSGSYEQYF
-,14,TRBV4-2,TRBJ2-3,TRBD2,TGTGCCACCAGGGAGGGGACTAGGGCAGATACGCAGTATTTT,CATREGTRADTQYF
-,14,TRBV11-2,TRBJ2-1,-,TGTGCCAGCACCATCCGGGTCCATCTCAATGAGCAGTTCTTC,CASTIRVHLNEQFF
-,15,TRBV3-1,TRBJ2-5,-,TGTGCCAGCAGCCAAGGGGGGTTCGACCAAGAGACCCAGTACTTC,CASSQGGFDQETQYF
-,14,TRBV11-1,TRBJ1-2,-,TGTGCCAGCAGCCGACCCGGGGCACCAGATGGCTACACCTTC,CASSRPGAPDGYTF
-,16,TRBV9,TRBJ2-5,TRBD2,TGTGCCAGCAGCGCGTTACTAGCGGGGGGGCACGAGACCCAGTACTTC,CASSALLAGGHETQYF
once,12,TRBV9,TRBJ2-7,-,TGTGCCAGCAGCGTAAACCAGGACGAGCAGTACTTC,CASSVNQDEQYF
-,17,TRBV7-2,TRBJ2-3,TRBD2,TGTGCCAGCAGCTTACCGGGTAGCGGGGGGTGGACAGATACGCAGTATTTT,CASSLPGSGGWTDTQYF
-,13,TRBV29-1,TRBJ2-7,-,TGCAGCGTTGAGTATCCAGGGTTAAACGAGCAGTACTTC,CSVEYPGLNEQYF
-,15,TRBV7-9,TRBJ2-5,-,TGTGCCAGCAGCTTCCCCGGCAGGGGTGAAGAGACCCAGTACTTC,CASSFPGRGEETQYF
-,17,TRBV2,TRBJ2-7,TRBD2,TGTGCCAGCAGTGACCTTACACCTAGAGAGCGGGGCTACGAGCAGTACTTC,CASSDLTPRERGYEQYF
-,13,TRBV12-3/TRBV12-4,TRBJ2-5,-,TGTGCCAGCACCTCCCCGGTGCAAGAGACCCAGTACTTC,CASTSPVQETQYF
-,17,TRBV29-1,TRBJ1-2,-,TGCAGCGTTGTTGGTTGGGAAGACAGACCCTTTAACTATGGCTACACCTTC,CSVVGWEDRPFNYGYTF
-,14,TRBV5-5,TRBJ1-5,-,TGTGCCAGCAGCTTGGGACTAGGAGGTCAGCCCCAGCATTTT,CASSLGLGGQPQHF
-,16,TRBV5-1,TRBJ2-1,TRBD2,TGCGCCAGCAGCCCATTAGCGGGGGGGTCTTACAATGAGCAGTTCTTC,CASSPLAGGSYNEQFF
-,14,TRBV27,TRBJ1-1,TRBD1,TGTGCCAGCAGTTTGACAGGGATCAGAACTGAAGCTTTCTTT,CASSLTGIRTEAFF
-,15,TRBV9,TRBJ2-1,TRBD2,TGTGCCAGCACCAACGGGACTAGGCCCTACAATGAGCAGTTCTTC,CASTNGTRPYNEQFF
-,16,TRBV18,TRBJ2-3,TRBD1,TGTGCCAGCTCACCACCGGTCAGGGGGTTGACAGATACGCAGTATTTT,CASSPPVRGLTDTQYF
-,15,TRBV19,TRBJ2-7,TRBD2,TGTGCCAGTAGCTCGACGGGGGGGAGCTCCTACGAGCAGTACTTC,CASSSTGGSSYEQYF
-,12,TRBV12-5,TRBJ2-1,-,TGTGCTAGTGGTTTGGGGGGAAGAGAGCAGTTCTTC,CASGLGGREQFF
-,15,TRBV15,TRBJ2-1,-,TGTGCCACCAGCGGCGGGGGCGAGGTATACAATGAGCAGTTCTTC,CATSGGGEVYNEQFF
-,14,TRBV11-2,TRBJ2-3,TRBD2,TGTGCCAGCTATAGCGGGGGGGGCACAGATACGCAGTATTTT,CASYSGGGTDTQYF
-,12,TRBV7-9,TRBJ2-1,-,TGTGCCAGCAGCCCCTCGCGTGCCGAGCAGTTCTTC,CASSPSRAEQFF
-,11,TRBV10-3,TRBJ1-5,-,TGTGCCATCAGTCAGGGTGGACCCCAGCATTTT,CAISQGGPQHF
-,11,TRBV20-1,TRBJ2-7,TRBD2,TGCAGTGCCGAGCGGGGGGGACAGCAGTACTTC,CSAERGGQQYF
-,16,TRBV9,TRBJ2-1,TRBD2,TGTGCCAGCAGCGTGACTAGCTCGCCGAGTGGCAATGAGCAGTTCTTC,CASSVTSSPSGNEQFF